This record concerns one T cell receptor beta chain sequence. Its antigen is unknown. TCR beta rearrangements were amplified from peripheral blood genomic DNA. Germline V gene lookup returns CDR1 SEHNR and CDR2 FQNEAQ (reference sequence). The CDR3 sequence is 15 residues long. Trimming removed 4 bases at V and 7 bases at J, with 17 bases between. This entry belongs to a study of T cell repertoires in aging, cancer and after chemotherapy. On the study more broadly: The whole study produced a dataset of around 9 million TCR reads.

Findings of the study overall: No conclusions about immunological memory after chemotherapy can be drawn from the repertoire data.

A mixed TRB-A/B primer pool amplified rearranged TRB by multiplex touch-down PCR. In TCRdb, the multiplex PCR reads were re-called with MiXCR into one record per CDR3 protein. Among about 4,900 distinct CDR3 sequences, more than 30% were seen once, and the ten largest hold 45%. Sequencing input: blood. The receptor's source is a human donor with a blood cancer. The V call is TRBV7-9, the J call TRBJ2-4; D gene ambiguous. In DNA, the CDR3 is TGTGCCAGCAGCTCTATGTTGGGCCTCAAGAACATTCAGTACTTC. This gives the protein CASSSMLGLKNIQYF.